The 9 T cell receptor beta chains presented below share a single source sample, sequenced in a study of cytomegalovirus exposure and HLA in healthy donors. Use of 60 Vbeta and 13 Jbeta primers characterized the PCR. The protocol was immunoSEQ multiplex PCR, while the TCRdb copy is restricted to in-frame clones and leaves out a portion. The repertoire consists of about 100,000 clones, with roughly three quarters occurring once and the leading ten covering roughly 9.6%. The sample taken for sequencing was PBMCs. Source of these receptors: a male donor in good health and CMV-seropositive.

V gene TRBV6-5 combines with J gene TRBJ2-2; 7 bases line up with TRBD1. The germline CDR1 and CDR2 sequences are MNHEY and SVGAGI. CDR3 size: 13 residues. With 7 bases clipped from V and 5 bases from J, the junction kept 4 bases outside the gene matches. The CDR3 spells CASNRGETGELFF. The CDR3 region has the DNA TGTGCCAGCAACAGGGGTGAAACCGGGGAGCTGTTTTTT.

This clone appeared a few times. The chain carries TRBV7-9 and TRBJ2-1; 9 bases match TRBD2. V was clipped by 2 bases and J by 6 bases; unmatched bases: 5. CDR1 and CDR2 from the germline V gene are SEHNR and FQNEAQ (reference sequence). This CDR3 comprises 15 residues. The DNA of the CDR3 is TGTGCCAGCAGCTTAACGCGGGAGGGCCTCAATGAGCAGTTCTTC. This gives the protein CASSLTREGLNEQFF.

This chain joins TRBV2 and TRBJ1-1; D is possibly TRBD1 (5 bases). The ends were cut back, 9 bases at V and 3 bases at J, with 17 bases in the middle. Germline V gene lookup returns CDR1 SNHLY and CDR2 FYNNEI. The CDR3 runs to 14 residues. The CDR3 DNA reads as TGTGCCAGTTCAGGGCTCACAGGCGACACTGAAGCTTTCTTT. Translated, it gives CASSGLTGDTEAFF.

The gene calls are TRBV5-6 and TRBJ2-1; 7 nucleotides agree with TRBD2. This CDR3 has 15 residues. Germline V CDR1 and CDR2: SGHDT, YYEEEE. V trimming: 2 bases; J trimming: 3 bases; junction bases outside the gene matches: 5. CDR3 in DNA: TGTGCCAGCAGCTTCTCGGGCGGGAGCTACAATGAGCAGTTCTTC. It encodes CASSFSGGSYNEQFF.

The V and J genes are TRBV6-6 and TRBJ1-2, with 7 bases lining up with TRBD1. Germline assignment: CDR1 MNHNY and CDR2 SVGAGI (reference sequence). Trimming at V came to 6 bases and at J to 4 bases, leaving 8 bases not matched to a gene. This CDR3 comprises 14 residues. The CDR3 region has the DNA TGTGCCAGCAGCTCCGACAGGGCCGGCTATGGCTACACCTTC. Protein product: CASSSDRAGYGYTF.

V is TRBV28 and J is TRBJ2-7; 7 bases map to TRBD1. Losses at the gene ends were 5 bases for V and 0 bases for J; bases not matched to a gene: 7. The CDR3 extends over 15 amino acids. Germline V lookup: CDR1 MDHEN, CDR2 SYDVKM. CDR3 DNA: TGTGCCAGCAGTGGTCCCGGGACAGCCTCCTACGAGCAGTACTTC. Amino acids: CASSGPGTASYEQYF.

The chain joins TRBV7-3 to TRBJ2-1; 11 nucleotides agree with TRBD2. The CDR3 covers 16 residues. The ends lost 1 base at V and 9 bases at J; junction bases unmatched: 8. From germline, CDR1 is SGHTA and CDR2 FQGTGA. CDR3 in DNA: TGTGCCAGCAGCTTAATACCGCTAGCGGGGGGTGGTGAGCAGTTCTTC. This translates into CASSLIPLAGGGEQFF.

Notes on this clone: The germline gene is not matched at one end of the junction; a read error may be the cause. The chain recombines TRBV19 with TRBJ2-6, with D possibly being TRBD1 (5 bases). The CDR3 loop spans 14 amino acids. CDR1 is LNHDA and CDR2 is SQIVND in the germline V gene (reference sequence). CDR3 DNA sequence: TGTGCCAGCACCGTCCAATCTGGGGCCAACGGCCTGACTTTC. Its translation: CASTVQSGANGLTF.

J is TRBJ1-5 and V is TRBV27; 8 bases agree with TRBD1. This CDR3 is 14 amino acids long. Germline assignment: CDR1 MNHEY and CDR2 SMNVEV (reference sequence). Trimming cost V 8 bases and J 5 bases; bases outside gene matches: 8. The CDR3 DNA reads TGTGCCAGCGCCAGACAGGGGAGTGATCAGCCCCAGCATTTT. The encoded protein is CASARQGSDQPQHF.